This is a list of T cell receptor beta chains from one sample in a study of identical twins. MiXCR, run by TCRdb on the 5' RACE reads, gives a single entry per CDR3 protein. The sample lists 400,000 to 650,000 distinct CDR3 sequences, around 20% seen once, with approximately 0.95% in the top ten. In addition, the sample was reused for a study of T cells expressing NK-cell markers.

The sequencing sample was made of CD4+ T cells sorted from blood. The receptors were sampled from a woman aged 18-35 years in good health. The CDR3 runs from the conserved cysteine through the conserved F or W. D genes are given only for firm matches. Clone size, where shown, is once, few, many, or a class for clones that have expanded.

v_gene: TRBV7-9
d_gene: TRBD2
abundance: NA
j_gene: TRBJ2-1
CDR3aa: CASSLALSSGPLTQFF
CDR3nt: TGTGCCAGCAGCTTAGCGCTTTCTAGCGGTCCTCTTACTCAGTTCTTC

v_gene: TRBV19
d_gene: TRBD1
abundance: few
j_gene: TRBJ1-2
CDR3aa: CASTTPGQTYGYTF
CDR3nt: TGTGCCAGTACCACCCCGGGACAGACCTATGGCTACACCTTC

v_gene: TRBV29-1
d_gene: TRBD2
abundance: NA
j_gene: TRBJ2-3
CDR3aa: CSALGLHTDTQYF
CDR3nt: TGCAGCGCCTTGGGACTACACACAGATACGCAGTATTTT

v_gene: TRBV7-2
d_gene: TRBD2
abundance: NA
j_gene: TRBJ2-1
CDR3aa: CASSSQLAGVSNEQFF
CDR3nt: TGTGCCAGCAGCTCCCAACTAGCGGGAGTCAGCAATGAGCAGTTCTTC

v_gene: TRBV20-1
d_gene: NA
abundance: few
j_gene: TRBJ2-4
CDR3aa: CSARVVLPDKNIQYF
CDR3nt: TGCAGTGCTAGAGTAGTATTGCCTGACAAAAACATTCAGTACTTC

v_gene: TRBV12-3/TRBV12-4
d_gene: TRBD2
abundance: NA
j_gene: TRBJ2-3
CDR3aa: CASSLAQSAGGSTDTQYF
CDR3nt: TGTGCCAGCAGTTTAGCGCAGTCGGCGGGGGGGAGCACAGATACGCAGTATTTT

v_gene: TRBV20-1
d_gene: TRBD2
abundance: many
j_gene: TRBJ2-7
CDR3aa: CSARRGGDSYEQYF
CDR3nt: TGCAGTGCTAGGCGCGGGGGAGACTCCTACGAGCAGTACTTC

v_gene: TRBV2
d_gene: TRBD2
abundance: few
j_gene: TRBJ2-2
CDR3aa: CASSRLAGDYTGELFF
CDR3nt: TGTGCCAGCAGTCGACTAGCGGGGGATTACACCGGGGAGCTGTTTTTT

v_gene: TRBV12-5
d_gene: NA
abundance: NA
j_gene: TRBJ2-3
CDR3aa: CASGRAGDTQYF
CDR3nt: TGTGCTAGTGGTAGGGCTGGAGATACGCAGTATTTT

v_gene: TRBV5-1
d_gene: NA
abundance: NA
j_gene: TRBJ2-1
CDR3aa: CASSLVVAGVNEQFF
CDR3nt: TGCGCCAGCAGCTTGGTGGTAGCAGGAGTAAATGAGCAGTTCTTC

v_gene: TRBV7-9
d_gene: NA
abundance: NA
j_gene: TRBJ2-7
CDR3aa: CASSLVGSIGDSHEQYF
CDR3nt: TGTGCCAGCAGCTTAGTTGGATCTATTGGGGATTCCCACGAGCAGTACTTC

v_gene: TRBV5-1
d_gene: TRBD1
abundance: NA
j_gene: TRBJ2-7
CDR3aa: CASRGQGLLHEQYF
CDR3nt: TGCGCCAGCAGGGGACAGGGGTTGCTCCACGAGCAGTACTTC

v_gene: TRBV9
d_gene: TRBD2
abundance: few
j_gene: TRBJ2-1
CDR3aa: CASSVDSSGRSAQFF
CDR3nt: TGTGCCAGCAGCGTAGACTCTAGCGGGAGGTCCGCGCAGTTCTTC

v_gene: TRBV12-3/TRBV12-4
d_gene: TRBD2
abundance: few
j_gene: TRBJ2-7
CDR3aa: CASSLAGKIHEQYF
CDR3nt: TGTGCCAGCAGCTTAGCGGGGAAGATCCACGAGCAGTACTTC

v_gene: TRBV5-4
d_gene: NA
abundance: NA
j_gene: TRBJ1-2
CDR3aa: CASSLGLPANYGYTF
CDR3nt: TGTGCCAGCAGCTTGGGACTACCAGCTAACTATGGCTACACCTTC

v_gene: TRBV18
d_gene: NA
abundance: NA
j_gene: TRBJ1-5
CDR3aa: CASSPRDSSAGQPQHF
CDR3nt: TGTGCCAGCTCACCCCGAGATTCTTCAGCAGGGCAGCCCCAGCATTTT

v_gene: TRBV5-1
d_gene: NA
abundance: NA
j_gene: TRBJ2-1
CDR3aa: CASRLKFSDEQFF
CDR3nt: TGCGCCAGCAGGCTTAAGTTCTCGGATGAGCAGTTCTTC

v_gene: TRBV29-1
d_gene: NA
abundance: NA
j_gene: TRBJ2-3
CDR3aa: CSVIDGVSDTQYF
CDR3nt: TGCAGCGTAATAGACGGAGTATCGGATACGCAGTATTTT

v_gene: TRBV27
d_gene: TRBD2
abundance: few
j_gene: TRBJ2-2
CDR3aa: CASSPRGSGELFF
CDR3nt: TGTGCCAGCAGCCCGCGGGGGTCCGGGGAGCTGTTTTTT

v_gene: TRBV7-8
d_gene: NA
abundance: NA
j_gene: TRBJ1-6
CDR3aa: CASSFVPGGGNSPLHF
CDR3nt: TGTGCCAGCAGCTTTGTTCCCGGGGGCGGAAATTCACCCCTCCACTTT

v_gene: TRBV11-1
d_gene: TRBD2
abundance: NA
j_gene: TRBJ2-5
CDR3aa: CASSGGLARETQYF
CDR3nt: TGTGCCAGCAGCGGAGGACTAGCACGAGAGACCCAGTACTTC

v_gene: TRBV12-3/TRBV12-4
d_gene: NA
abundance: NA
j_gene: TRBJ2-3
CDR3aa: CASSPGLTTDTQYF
CDR3nt: TGTGCCAGCAGTCCGGGACTCACCACAGATACGCAGTATTTT

v_gene: TRBV20-1
d_gene: NA
abundance: NA
j_gene: TRBJ1-2
CDR3aa: CSATDYGYTF
CDR3nt: TGCAGTGCTACCGACTATGGCTACACCTTC

v_gene: TRBV10-3
d_gene: NA
abundance: NA
j_gene: TRBJ1-1
CDR3aa: CAITGREGMNTEAFF
CDR3nt: TGTGCCATCACTGGCAGGGAAGGGATGAACACTGAAGCTTTCTTT

v_gene: TRBV7-2
d_gene: TRBD2
abundance: few
j_gene: TRBJ2-7
CDR3aa: CASSLSLAGGAYEQYF
CDR3nt: TGTGCCAGCAGCTTATCCCTAGCGGGAGGCGCCTACGAGCAGTACTTC

v_gene: TRBV20-1
d_gene: NA
abundance: many
j_gene: TRBJ1-2
CDR3aa: CSATNGQTNYGYTF
CDR3nt: TGCAGTGCTACGAATGGCCAAACCAACTATGGCTACACCTTC

v_gene: TRBV12-3/TRBV12-4
d_gene: NA
abundance: few
j_gene: TRBJ2-1
CDR3aa: CASSLAANEQFF
CDR3nt: TGTGCCAGCAGTTTAGCGGCGAATGAGCAGTTCTTC

v_gene: TRBV20-1
d_gene: NA
abundance: NA
j_gene: TRBJ1-1
CDR3aa: CSALDTEAFF
CDR3nt: TGCAGTGCCCTAGACACTGAAGCTTTCTTT

v_gene: TRBV2
d_gene: NA
abundance: NA
j_gene: TRBJ2-5
CDR3aa: CASSDRTTQETQYF
CDR3nt: TGTGCCAGCAGTGACAGGACAACACAAGAGACCCAGTACTTC

v_gene: TRBV5-1
d_gene: TRBD2
abundance: few
j_gene: TRBJ2-5
CDR3aa: CASSLASGGPQETQYF
CDR3nt: TGCGCCAGCAGCTTGGCTAGCGGGGGCCCTCAAGAGACCCAGTACTTC

v_gene: TRBV25-1
d_gene: NA
abundance: many
j_gene: TRBJ1-2
CDR3aa: CASSSLGLLYGYTF
CDR3nt: TGTGCCAGCAGCTCCCTGGGGCTCCTCTATGGCTACACCTTC

v_gene: TRBV25-1
d_gene: TRBD1
abundance: NA
j_gene: TRBJ1-2
CDR3aa: CASSATRRDRTNYGYTF
CDR3nt: TGTGCCAGCAGCGCCACTCGCCGGGACAGAACTAACTATGGCTACACCTTC

v_gene: TRBV6-5
d_gene: NA
abundance: NA
j_gene: TRBJ1-6
CDR3aa: CASSYLGTDSPLHF
CDR3nt: TGTGCCAGCAGTTATTTGGGGACTGATTCACCCCTCCACTTT

v_gene: TRBV12-3/TRBV12-4
d_gene: NA
abundance: few
j_gene: TRBJ2-2
CDR3aa: CASSSRLLTGELFF
CDR3nt: TGTGCCAGCAGTTCTCGACTTCTCACCGGGGAGCTGTTTTTT

v_gene: TRBV3-1
d_gene: NA
abundance: once
j_gene: TRBJ1-1
CDR3aa: CASSQDFPPLRMGTEAFF
CDR3nt: TGTGCCAGCAGCCAAGATTTTCCCCCCCTCAGAATGGGCACTGAAGCTTTCTTT

v_gene: TRBV12-3/TRBV12-4
d_gene: TRBD2
abundance: many
j_gene: TRBJ2-7
CDR3aa: CASSLGLAGVGYEQYF
CDR3nt: TGTGCCAGCAGTTTGGGACTAGCGGGAGTGGGGTACGAGCAGTACTTC

v_gene: TRBV18
d_gene: TRBD2
abundance: NA
j_gene: TRBJ2-5
CDR3aa: CASSPGLAGVLQETQYF
CDR3nt: TGTGCCAGCTCCCCCGGACTAGCGGGGGTTCTCCAAGAGACCCAGTACTTC

v_gene: TRBV9
d_gene: TRBD2
abundance: NA
j_gene: TRBJ2-5
CDR3aa: CASSRPGTREETQYF
CDR3nt: TGTGCCAGCAGCCGGCCCGGGACTAGGGAAGAGACCCAGTACTTC

v_gene: TRBV6-5
d_gene: TRBD1
abundance: NA
j_gene: TRBJ1-3
CDR3aa: CASSYSFTGANTIYF
CDR3nt: TGTGCCAGCAGTTACTCGTTTACAGGGGCGAACACCATATATTTT

v_gene: TRBV7-9
d_gene: TRBD2
abundance: NA
j_gene: TRBJ2-1
CDR3aa: CASSLIPSGGAKDEQFF
CDR3nt: TGTGCCAGCAGCTTAATACCTAGCGGGGGGGCGAAGGATGAGCAGTTCTTC

v_gene: TRBV24-1
d_gene: TRBD2
abundance: NA
j_gene: TRBJ2-2
CDR3aa: CATSDQPTSARTGELFF
CDR3nt: TGTGCCACCAGTGATCAACCGACTAGCGCCAGAACCGGGGAGCTGTTTTTT

v_gene: TRBV7-9
d_gene: NA
abundance: few
j_gene: TRBJ2-7
CDR3aa: CASIPGGAGASYEQYF
CDR3nt: TGTGCCAGCATTCCAGGGGGGGCAGGGGCCTCCTACGAGCAGTACTTC

v_gene: TRBV20-1
d_gene: NA
abundance: many
j_gene: TRBJ2-7
CDR3aa: CSASVAGRDVTYEQYF
CDR3nt: TGCAGTGCTAGCGTTGCAGGGCGGGACGTAACCTACGAGCAGTACTTC

v_gene: TRBV5-4
d_gene: TRBD1
abundance: NA
j_gene: TRBJ1-4
CDR3aa: CASSQNPGTGGEKLFF
CDR3nt: TGTGCCAGCAGCCAGAACCCCGGGACAGGGGGAGAAAAACTGTTTTTT